One TCR beta chain is described in this entry. The CDR3 runs to 10 residues. Germline V gene lookup returns CDR1 GTSNPN and CDR2 SVGIG (reference sequence). Trimming took off 3 bases at V and 7 bases at J, with 4 bases between the two ends. The data are from a study of blood T cell repertoires in COVID-19. Background on the study: There were acute and convalescent COVID-19 samples, and they came from the United States, Italy and Spain.

As originally analysed: Reference gene primer amplification yielded estimated nucleated cell counts. Only in-frame clones appear in the TCRdb table, and some are missing; sequencing was by immunoSEQ multiplex PCR. That table furnishes V, J and clone size, whereas the DNA furnished D and trimming. The sample contains approximately 200,000 clones, about 87% of which appear only once. The sequenced material came from PBMCs or T cells enriched from blood (not recorded which). This receptor was obtained from a woman aged 25-40 years who had been exposed to COVID-19. The chain carries TRBV30 and TRBJ2-1; D remains ambiguous. CDR3 nucleotides: TGTGCCTGGAGGCAGAATGAGCAGTTCTTC. Residues: CAWRQNEQFF. Combining the CDR3 with reference TRBV30 and TRBJ2-1 gives the whole variable domain SQTIHQWPATLVQPVGSPLSLECTVEGTSNPNLYWYRQAAGRGLQLLFYSVGIGQISSEVPQNLSASRPQDRQFILSSKKLLLSDSGFYLCAWRQNEQFFGPGTRLTVL.